This TCR beta chain was documented in a study of T cells in Graves' hyperthyroidism and ophthalmopathy. Study overall: Peripheral blood was collected at initial diagnosis, before any treatment.

This clonotype was counted a few times. V trimming: 7 bases; J trimming: 1 base; junction bases outside the gene matches: 7. This CDR3 spans 13 amino acids. Germline values: CDR1 DFQATT, CDR2 SNEGSKA (reference sequence). Amplification targeted TCR beta CDR3 regions from RNA transcripts. HTBI primers drove first-round RT-PCR of the TCR CDR3. TCRdb re-called the multiplex PCR reads through MiXCR, storing one row per CDR3 protein. The repertoire holds 400,000 to 550,000 distinct CDR3 sequences, approximately 24% seen once, with roughly 12% in the top ten. Pregnant or lactating patients were excluded, as were those with uncontrolled infection or other autoimmune disease.

This sequence joins TRBV20-1 and TRBJ2-7; 7 bases agree with TRBD2. This sequence was found in a woman aged 25 to 39 with Graves' ophthalmopathy. The sample was blood. The CDR3 region is CSGAGDKSYEQYF. The CDR3 coding sequence is TGCAGTGGGGCGGGAGATAAATCCTACGAGCAGTACTTC.